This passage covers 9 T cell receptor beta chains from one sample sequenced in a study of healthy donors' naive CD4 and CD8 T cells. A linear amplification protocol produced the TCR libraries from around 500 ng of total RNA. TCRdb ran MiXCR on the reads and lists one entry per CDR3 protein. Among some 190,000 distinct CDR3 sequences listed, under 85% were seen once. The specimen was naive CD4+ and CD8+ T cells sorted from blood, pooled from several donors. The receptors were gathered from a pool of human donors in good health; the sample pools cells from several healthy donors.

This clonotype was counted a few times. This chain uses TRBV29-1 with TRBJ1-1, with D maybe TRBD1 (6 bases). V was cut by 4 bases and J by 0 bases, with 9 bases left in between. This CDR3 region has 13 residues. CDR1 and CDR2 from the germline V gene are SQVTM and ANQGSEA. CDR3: CSVGDTMNTEAFF. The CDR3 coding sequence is TGCAGCGTTGGGGACACGATGAACACTGAAGCTTTCTTT. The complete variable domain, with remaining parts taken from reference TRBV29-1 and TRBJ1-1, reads SAVISQKPSRDICQRGTSLTIQCQVDSQVTMMFWYRQQPGQSLTLIATANQGSEATYESGFVIDKFPISRPNLTFSTLTVSNMSPEDSSIYLCSVGDTMNTEAFFGQGTRLTVV.

CDR3 DNA sequence: TGTGCCATCAGTGAGTCGACAGGGCCGGAGACCCAGTACTTC. Its translation is CAISESTGPETQYF. The rearrangement links TRBV10-3 to TRBJ2-5; 7 positions agree with TRBD1. Germline trimming cut 0 bases from V and 5 bases from J; bases unmatched to any gene: 3. This CDR3 comprises 14 residues. Germline-derived CDR1 and CDR2 are ENHRY and SYGVKD.

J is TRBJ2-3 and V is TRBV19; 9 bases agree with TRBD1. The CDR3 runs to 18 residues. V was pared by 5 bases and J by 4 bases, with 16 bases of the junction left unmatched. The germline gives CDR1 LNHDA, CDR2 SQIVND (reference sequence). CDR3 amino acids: CASSPRDRVRARSDTQYF. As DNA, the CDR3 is TGTGCCAGTAGTCCCCGGGACAGGGTGAGGGCGAGGTCAGATACGCAGTATTTT.

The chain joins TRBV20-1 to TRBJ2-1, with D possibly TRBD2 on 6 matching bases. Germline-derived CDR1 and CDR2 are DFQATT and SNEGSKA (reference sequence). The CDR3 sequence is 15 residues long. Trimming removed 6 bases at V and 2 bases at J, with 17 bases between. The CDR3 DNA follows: TGCAGTGCAGCAAGTCACGGACTAACCTACAATGAGCAGTTCTTC. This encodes CSAASHGLTYNEQFF.

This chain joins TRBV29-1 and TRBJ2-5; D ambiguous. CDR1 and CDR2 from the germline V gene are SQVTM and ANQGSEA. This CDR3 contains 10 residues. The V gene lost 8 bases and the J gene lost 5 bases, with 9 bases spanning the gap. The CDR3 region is CSPRQETQYF. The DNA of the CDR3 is TGCAGCCCCCGGCAGGAGACCCAGTACTTC.

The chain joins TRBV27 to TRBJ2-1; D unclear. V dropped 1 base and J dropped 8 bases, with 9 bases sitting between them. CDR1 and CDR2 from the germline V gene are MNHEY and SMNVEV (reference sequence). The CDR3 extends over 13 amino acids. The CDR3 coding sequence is TGTGCCAGCAGTTTATACGGACCCCATGAGCAGTTCTTC. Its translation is CASSLYGPHEQFF.

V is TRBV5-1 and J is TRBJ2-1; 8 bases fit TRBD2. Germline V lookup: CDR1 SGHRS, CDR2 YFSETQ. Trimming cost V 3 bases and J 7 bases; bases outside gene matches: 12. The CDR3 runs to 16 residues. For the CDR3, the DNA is TGCGCCAGCAGCTGGGGAGGGAGCGGGAGATATAATGAGCAGTTCTTC. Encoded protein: CASSWGGSGRYNEQFF.

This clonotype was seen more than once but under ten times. The CDR3 nucleotides read TGCAGCGTTGTAGAAGGTCCAGCCTACGAGCAGTACTTC. As protein: CSVVEGPAYEQYF. This sequence joins TRBV29-1 and TRBJ2-7; no definite D call. In germline, CDR1 is SQVTM, CDR2 ANQGSEA. V lost 4 bases and J 2 bases, leaving 12 bases between the germline ends. The CDR3 covers 13 residues.

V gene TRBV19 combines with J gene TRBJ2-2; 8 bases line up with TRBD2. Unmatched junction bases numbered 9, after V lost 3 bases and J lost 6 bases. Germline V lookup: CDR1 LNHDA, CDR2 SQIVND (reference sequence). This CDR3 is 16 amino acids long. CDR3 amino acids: CASSIRGAGAAGELFF. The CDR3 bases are TGTGCCAGTAGTATCAGAGGAGCGGGAGCGGCCGGGGAGCTGTTTTTT.